The 17 T cell receptor beta chains below come from one sample, sequenced in a study of shared clonotypes between healthy human individuals (dated by TCRdb to 2019 to 2021). The method was the immunoSEQ multiplex PCR assay. TCRdb's version of the immuneACCESS table is confined to in-frame rearrangements and falls short of the full clone set. An unresolved V gene accounts for under half of the shortfall where checked; the remainder is of unknown origin. The sample contains fewer than 2.5 million clones, roughly 93% of them found a single time. 0.36% of the sample goes to the ten largest clones. Specimen: naive CD4+ T cells from PBMCs. The cell subset or site label here, explained by the study, means: CD45RA+ positively selected. Receptor source: a man between 18 and 35 years old in good health. Some clones in this sample may be carry-over from other donors' samples.

The chain links TRBV15 to TRBJ1-2; 9 bases map to TRBD1. Germline trimming cut 5 bases from V and 0 bases from J; bases unmatched to any gene: 4. The germline gives CDR1 LNHNV, CDR2 YYDKDF (reference sequence). CDR3 length equals 15 residues. CDR3 bases: TGTGCCACCAGCCCTGGGGACAGGGCTAACTATGGCTACACCTTC. It yields the protein CATSPGDRANYGYTF.

The V call is TRBV7-8, the J call TRBJ2-7; 7 bases match TRBD1. The trim removed 1 base at V and 3 bases at J, leaving 6 bases unmatched. Looked up from germline, CDR1 is SGHVS and CDR2 is FQNEAQ. CDR3 size: 15 residues. The CDR3 DNA follows: TGTGCCAGCAGCTTAGTCAGGGGACAGAGCTACGAGCAGTACTTC. Translated, it gives CASSLVRGQSYEQYF.

Here the CDR3 DNA reads TGTGCCAGTAGTATGTCGGAGGCAGGGGGGATCGGCAATCAGCCCCAGCATTTT. Protein sequence: CASSMSEAGGIGNQPQHF. The chain couples TRBV19 to TRBJ1-5; 7 nucleotides match TRBD1. The trim removed 3 bases at V and 2 bases at J, leaving 13 bases unmatched. CDR3 length: 18 residues. CDR1 LNHDA and CDR2 SQIVND come from the germline V gene (reference sequence).

A note on this clone: The same CDR3 is also encoded by other DNA sequences in this sample. The chain carries TRBV28 and TRBJ2-2; 7 bases are a match to TRBD1. Germline values: CDR1 MDHEN, CDR2 SYDVKM. Trimming cost V 9 bases and J 3 bases; bases outside gene matches: 4. This CDR3 comprises 13 residues. The chain's CDR3 is CASRTGYTGELFF. Written as DNA, the CDR3 is TGTGCCAGTCGGACAGGCTACACCGGGGAGCTGTTTTTT.

This clone was recorded once. The rearrangement links TRBV5-4 to TRBJ2-5; D gene unclear. The length of the CDR3 is 13 residues. CDR1 is SGHNT, CDR2 YYREEE, per germline (reference sequence). V was shortened by 0 bases and J by 5 bases, with 8 bases between the two germline ends. The chain's CDR3 is CASSLDAAETQYF. The CDR3 region has the DNA TGTGCCAGCAGCTTGGATGCCGCGGAGACCCAGTACTTC.

The J gene is TRBJ2-4, the V gene TRBV6-5; D gene ambiguous. Germline V gene data show CDR1 as MNHEY and CDR2 as SVGAGI. The V end was cut by 8 bases, the J end by 0 bases, with 5 bases between. This CDR3 spans 12 amino acids. The CDR3 DNA reads as TGTGCCAGCGGCCTAGCCAAAAACATTCAGTACTTC. This gives the protein CASGLAKNIQYF.

This clone has only one observation. The rearrangement joins TRBV9 to TRBJ1-5; tentatively, D is TRBD1 (5 bases). V was clipped by 6 bases and J by 4 bases, with 20 bases between them. Germline loops: CDR1 SGDLS, CDR2 YYNGEE. The length of the CDR3 is 16 residues. The CDR3 here is CASNPVGRDANQPQHF. As DNA, the CDR3 is TGTGCCAGCAACCCAGTAGGTCGGGACGCAAATCAGCCCCAGCATTTT.

The chain couples TRBV5-1 to TRBJ2-3; 9 bases agree with TRBD2. Germline CDR1 and CDR2: SGHRS and YFSETQ. There are 16 residues in the CDR3. The trim removed 4 bases at V and 2 bases at J, leaving 8 bases unmatched. The CDR3 sequence is CASSINPGLATDTQYF. CDR3 in DNA: TGCGCCAGCAGCATAAATCCGGGACTAGCCACAGATACGCAGTATTTT.

This sequence joins TRBV6-1 and TRBJ2-3; D is possibly TRBD1 (6 bases). Trimming took off 4 bases at V and 2 bases at J, with 13 bases between the two ends. The CDR3 has 15 amino acids. Germline CDR1 and CDR2: MNHNS and SASEGT. CDR3 nucleotide sequence: TGTGCCAGCAGTGGCCCGGACAGCCTCACAGATACGCAGTATTTT. Translation: CASSGPDSLTDTQYF.

The chain uses TRBV19 and TRBJ1-1; D gene unclear. Trimming removed 4 bases at V and 2 bases at J, with 14 bases between. Per the germline V gene, CDR1 is LNHDA and CDR2 is SQIVND (reference sequence). This CDR3 has 15 amino acids. CDR3 coding DNA: TGTGCCAGTAGTAGCCTCTTGGACGGTAACACTGAAGCTTTCTTT. It yields the protein CASSSLLDGNTEAFF.

Points on this clone: Other DNA sequences in this sample translate to the same CDR3. The rearrangement links TRBV28 to TRBJ1-2; no firm D call. The length of the CDR3 is 11 residues. Deletions cut 4 bases from V and 5 bases from J, with 5 bases between. The germline CDR1 and CDR2 sequences are MDHEN and SYDVKM. DNA for the CDR3: TGTGCCAGCAGTTCCCCATATGGCTACACCTTC. It translates to CASSSPYGYTF.

The V call is TRBV9, the J call TRBJ2-7; 14 bases are a match to TRBD2. Germline-derived CDR1 and CDR2 are SGDLS and YYNGEE. Trimming removed 4 bases from V and 3 bases from J; junction bases left unmatched: 18. The CDR3 is 20 amino acids. The CDR3 DNA follows: TGTGCCAGCAGCCCCGGAGGAGGGGACAGGGGGACTAGCGGGAGCTACGAGCAGTACTTC. Its protein is CASSPGGGDRGTSGSYEQYF.

In this sample, this clone turned up once. This rearrangement joins TRBV7-2 to TRBJ2-7, with 7 bases lining up with TRBD2. V shed 3 bases, J shed 5 bases, and the junction held 7 bases outside the gene matches. CDR1 SGHTA and CDR2 FQGNSA come from the germline V gene. This CDR3 contains 14 residues. CDR3 in amino acids: CASSLGGSNHEQYF. The CDR3 nucleotides read TGTGCCAGCAGCTTGGGCGGGAGCAACCACGAGCAGTACTTC.

This sequence joins TRBV2 and TRBJ1-2; D might be TRBD1 (6 bases). Germline-derived CDR1 and CDR2 are SNHLY and FYNNEI. Trimming left V 6 bases short and J 6 bases short, with 20 bases between. This CDR3 has 15 residues. CDR3 DNA sequence: TGTGCCAGCAGGACAGGCGGCACCTTCTGGCATGGCTACACCTTC. As protein: CASRTGGTFWHGYTF.

The chain has TRBV5-1 and TRBJ2-1; 9 bases agree with TRBD2. The J segment lost 6 bases and the V segment lost 0 bases, leaving 1 base of the junction unmatched. The CDR3 totals 14 residues. CDR1 and CDR2 (germline): SGHRS, YFSETQ. The CDR3, as DNA: TGCGCCAGCAGCTTGGAAGCGGGGGGCAATGAGCAGTTCTTC. It is translated as CASSLEAGGNEQFF. Filled out from reference TRBV5-1 and TRBJ2-1, the complete variable domain reads KAGVTQTPRYLIKTRGQQVTLSCSPISGHRSVSWYQQTPGQGLQFLFEYFSETQRNKGNFPGRFSGRQFSNSRSEMNVSTLELGDSALYLCASSLEAGGNEQFFGPGTRLTVL.

The J gene is TRBJ1-3, the V gene TRBV11-2; the D gene is possibly TRBD1 (5 bases). Germline CDR1 reads SGHAT; CDR2 reads FQNNGV. V was pared by 2 bases and J by 2 bases, with 13 bases between. The CDR3 totals 16 residues. The CDR3 reads CASSLQGLDPGNTIYF. The CDR3 DNA follows: TGTGCCAGCAGCTTACAGGGTTTAGATCCTGGAAACACCATATATTTT.

The chain is built from TRBV5-1 and TRBJ1-1; 7 nucleotides line up with TRBD1. The CDR3 length is 14 residues. The germline gives CDR1 SGHRS, CDR2 YFSETQ. Trimming removed 2 bases from V and 0 bases from J; junction bases left unmatched: 1. CDR3 coding DNA: TGCGCCAGCAGCTTCAGGGGGATGAACACTGAAGCTTTCTTT. It yields the protein CASSFRGMNTEAFF.